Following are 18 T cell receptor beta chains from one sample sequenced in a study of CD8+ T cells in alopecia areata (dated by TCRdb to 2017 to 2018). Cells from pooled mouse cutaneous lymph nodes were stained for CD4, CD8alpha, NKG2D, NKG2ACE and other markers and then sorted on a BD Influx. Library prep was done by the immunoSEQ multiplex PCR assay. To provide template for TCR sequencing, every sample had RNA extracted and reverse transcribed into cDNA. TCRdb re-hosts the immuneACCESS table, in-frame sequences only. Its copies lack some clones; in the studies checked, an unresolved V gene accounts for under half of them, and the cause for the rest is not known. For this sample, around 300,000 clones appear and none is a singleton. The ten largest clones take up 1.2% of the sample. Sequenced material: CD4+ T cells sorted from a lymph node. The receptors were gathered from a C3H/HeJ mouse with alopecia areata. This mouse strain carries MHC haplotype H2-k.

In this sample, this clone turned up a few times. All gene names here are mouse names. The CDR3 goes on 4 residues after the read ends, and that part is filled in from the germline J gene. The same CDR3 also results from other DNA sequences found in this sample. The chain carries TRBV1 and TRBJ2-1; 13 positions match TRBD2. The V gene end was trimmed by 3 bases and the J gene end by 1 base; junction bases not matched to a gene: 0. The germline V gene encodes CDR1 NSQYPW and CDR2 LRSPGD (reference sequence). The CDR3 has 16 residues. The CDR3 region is CTCSAGLGGNYAEQFF. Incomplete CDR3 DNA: TGCACCTGCAGTGCGGGACTGGGGGGGAACTATGCT.

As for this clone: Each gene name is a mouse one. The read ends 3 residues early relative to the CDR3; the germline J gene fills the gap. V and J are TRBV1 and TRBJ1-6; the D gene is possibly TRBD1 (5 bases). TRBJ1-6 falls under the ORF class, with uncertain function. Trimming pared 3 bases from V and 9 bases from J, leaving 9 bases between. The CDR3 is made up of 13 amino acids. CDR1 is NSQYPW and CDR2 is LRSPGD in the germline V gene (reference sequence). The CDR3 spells CTCSAQGGSPLYF. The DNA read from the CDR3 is TGCACCTGCAGTGCGCAGGGCGGTTCGCCC.

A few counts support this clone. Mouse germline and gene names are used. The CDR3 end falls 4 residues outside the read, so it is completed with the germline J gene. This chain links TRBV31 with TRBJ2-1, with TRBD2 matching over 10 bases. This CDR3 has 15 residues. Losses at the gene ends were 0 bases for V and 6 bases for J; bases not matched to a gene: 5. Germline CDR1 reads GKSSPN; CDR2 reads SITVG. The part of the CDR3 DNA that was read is TGTGCCTGGAGTCTACGGCTGGGGGGGCGTGCT. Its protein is CAWSLRLGGRA. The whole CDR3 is CAWSLRLGGRAEQFF.

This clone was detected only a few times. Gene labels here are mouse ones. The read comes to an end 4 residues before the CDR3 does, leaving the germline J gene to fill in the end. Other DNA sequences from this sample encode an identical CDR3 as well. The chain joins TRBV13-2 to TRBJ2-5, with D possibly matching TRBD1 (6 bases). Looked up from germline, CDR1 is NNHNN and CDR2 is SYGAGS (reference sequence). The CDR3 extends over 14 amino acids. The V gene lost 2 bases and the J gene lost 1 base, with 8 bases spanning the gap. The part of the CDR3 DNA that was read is TGTGCCAGCGGTGACAGGGGATACCAAGAC. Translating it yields CASGDRGYQD. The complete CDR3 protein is CASGDRGYQDTQYF.

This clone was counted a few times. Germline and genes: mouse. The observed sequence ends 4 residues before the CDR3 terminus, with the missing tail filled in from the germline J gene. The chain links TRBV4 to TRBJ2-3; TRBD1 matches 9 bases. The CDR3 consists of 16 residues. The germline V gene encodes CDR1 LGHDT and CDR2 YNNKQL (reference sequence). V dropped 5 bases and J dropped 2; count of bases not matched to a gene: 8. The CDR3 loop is CASSRGTGWDAETLYF. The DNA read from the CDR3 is TGTGCCAGCAGCCGCGGGACAGGGTGGGATGCAGAA. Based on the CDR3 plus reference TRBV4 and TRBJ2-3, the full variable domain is ETAVFQTPNYHVTQVGNEVSFNCKQTLGHDTMYWYKQDSKKLLKIMFSYNNKQLIVNETVPRRFSPQSSDKAHLNLRIKSVEPEDSAVYLCASSRGTGWDAETLYFGSGTRLTVL.

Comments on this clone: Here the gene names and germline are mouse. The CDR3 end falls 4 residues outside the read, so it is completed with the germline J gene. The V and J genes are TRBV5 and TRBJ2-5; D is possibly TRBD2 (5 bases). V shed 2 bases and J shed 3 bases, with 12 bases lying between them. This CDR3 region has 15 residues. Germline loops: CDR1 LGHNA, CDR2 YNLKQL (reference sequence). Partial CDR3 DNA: TGTGCCAGCAGCCAATGGGGATTGAGACAAGAC. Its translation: CASSQWGLRQD. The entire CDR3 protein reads CASSQWGLRQDTQYF.

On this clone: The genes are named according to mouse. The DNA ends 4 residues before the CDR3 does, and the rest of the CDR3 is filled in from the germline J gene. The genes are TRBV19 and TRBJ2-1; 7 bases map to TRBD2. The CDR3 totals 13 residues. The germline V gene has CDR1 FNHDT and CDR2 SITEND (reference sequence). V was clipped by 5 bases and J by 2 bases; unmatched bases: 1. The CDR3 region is CASSWGYYAEQFF. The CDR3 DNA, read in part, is TGTGCCAGCAGCTGGGGGTACTATGCT. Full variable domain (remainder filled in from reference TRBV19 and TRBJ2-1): GGIITQTPKFLIGQEGQKLTLKCQQNFNHDTMYWYRQDSGKGLRLIYYSITENDLQKGDLSEGYDASREKKSSFSLTVTSAQKNEMAVFLCASSWGYYAEQFFGPGTRLTVL.

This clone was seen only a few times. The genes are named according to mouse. CDR3 loop: CASSITVAQDTQYF. CDR3 bases read: TGTGCCAGCAGTATTACTGTGGCCCAAGAC. V gene TRBV19 combines with J gene TRBJ2-5; D not certain. The read halts 4 residues ahead of the CDR3 end, with the missing end drawn from the germline J gene. Germline V CDR1 and CDR2: FNHDT, SITEND (reference sequence). The CDR3 contains 14 residues. V dropped 2 bases and J dropped 2 bases, with 9 bases sitting between them.

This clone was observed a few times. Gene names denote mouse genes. CDR3 DNA, as far as it was read: TGTGCCAGCAGCCCTGGACAGGGTCGGGATGCT. Protein sequence: CASSPGQGRDA. The complete CDR3 protein is CASSPGQGRDAEQFF. V is TRBV5 and J is TRBJ2-1; TRBD1 matches 8 bases. Read coverage stops 4 residues before the CDR3 terminus; the germline J gene supplies the remainder. The V gene's germline CDR1 is LGHNA and CDR2 YNLKQL (reference sequence). The J segment lost 5 bases and the V segment lost 4 bases, leaving 7 bases of the junction unmatched. The CDR3 extends over 15 amino acids.

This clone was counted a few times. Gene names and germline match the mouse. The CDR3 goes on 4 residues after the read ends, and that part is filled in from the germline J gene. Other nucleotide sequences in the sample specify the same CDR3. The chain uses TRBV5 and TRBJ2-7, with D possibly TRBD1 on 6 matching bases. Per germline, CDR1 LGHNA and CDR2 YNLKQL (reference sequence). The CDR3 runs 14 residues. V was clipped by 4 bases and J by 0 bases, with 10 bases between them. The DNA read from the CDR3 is TGTGCCAGCAGCCCCCCAGGGGACTCCTAT. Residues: CASSPPGDSY. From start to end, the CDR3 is CASSPPGDSYEQYF.

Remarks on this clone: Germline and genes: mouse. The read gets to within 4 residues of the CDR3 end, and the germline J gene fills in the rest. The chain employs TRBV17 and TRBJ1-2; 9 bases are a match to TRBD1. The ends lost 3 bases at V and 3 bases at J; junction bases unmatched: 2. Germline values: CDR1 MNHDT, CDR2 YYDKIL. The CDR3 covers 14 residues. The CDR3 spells CASSRGTGHSDYTF. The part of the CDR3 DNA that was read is TGTGCTAGCAGTAGGGGGACAGGGCACTCC.

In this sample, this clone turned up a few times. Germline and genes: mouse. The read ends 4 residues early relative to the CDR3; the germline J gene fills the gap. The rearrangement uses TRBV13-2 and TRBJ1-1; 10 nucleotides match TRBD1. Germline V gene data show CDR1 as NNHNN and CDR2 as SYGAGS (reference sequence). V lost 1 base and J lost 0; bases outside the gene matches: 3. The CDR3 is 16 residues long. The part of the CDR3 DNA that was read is TGTGCCAGCGGTGATCCGGGACAGGGGACAAACACA. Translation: CASGDPGQGTNT. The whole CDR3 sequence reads CASGDPGQGTNTEVFF.

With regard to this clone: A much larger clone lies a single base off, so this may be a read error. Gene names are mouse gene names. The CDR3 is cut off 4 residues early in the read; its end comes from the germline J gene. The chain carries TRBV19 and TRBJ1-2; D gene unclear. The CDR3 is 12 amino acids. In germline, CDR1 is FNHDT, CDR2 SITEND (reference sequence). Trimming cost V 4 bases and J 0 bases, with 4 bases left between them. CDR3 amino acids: CASSSTNSDYTF. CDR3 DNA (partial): TGTGCCAGCAGTTCAACAAACTCC.

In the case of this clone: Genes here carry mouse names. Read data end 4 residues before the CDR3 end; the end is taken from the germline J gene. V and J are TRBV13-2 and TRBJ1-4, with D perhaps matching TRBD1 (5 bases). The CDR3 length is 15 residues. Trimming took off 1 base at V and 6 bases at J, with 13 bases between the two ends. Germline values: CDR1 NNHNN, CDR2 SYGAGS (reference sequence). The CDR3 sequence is CASGDRDWGDERLFF. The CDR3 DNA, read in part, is TGTGCCAGCGGTGATCGGGACTGGGGGGACGAA.

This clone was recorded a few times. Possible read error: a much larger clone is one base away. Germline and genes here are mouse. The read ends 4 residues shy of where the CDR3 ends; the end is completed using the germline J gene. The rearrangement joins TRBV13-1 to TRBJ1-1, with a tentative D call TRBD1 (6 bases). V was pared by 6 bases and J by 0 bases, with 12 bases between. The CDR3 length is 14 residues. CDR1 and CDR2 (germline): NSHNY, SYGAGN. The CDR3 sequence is CASKSGTTNTEVFF. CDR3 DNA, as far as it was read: TGTGCCAGCAAATCCGGGACAACAAACACA.

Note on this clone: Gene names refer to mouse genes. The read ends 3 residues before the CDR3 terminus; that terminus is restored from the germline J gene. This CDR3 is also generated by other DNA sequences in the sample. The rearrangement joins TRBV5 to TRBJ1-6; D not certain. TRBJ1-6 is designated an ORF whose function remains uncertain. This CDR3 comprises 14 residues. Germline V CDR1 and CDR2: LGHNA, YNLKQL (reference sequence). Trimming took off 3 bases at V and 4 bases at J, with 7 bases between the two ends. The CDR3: CASSQGSYNSPLYF. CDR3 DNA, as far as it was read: TGTGCCAGCAGCCAGGGGTCTTATAATTCGCCC.

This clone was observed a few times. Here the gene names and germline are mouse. The CDR3 DNA, read in part, is TGTGCCAGCAGCCGCGGGACAGCAAACACA. It specifies CASSRGTANT. The full CDR3 protein reads CASSRGTANTEVFF. This chain joins TRBV5 and TRBJ1-1; 7 positions agree with TRBD1. The read falls 4 residues short of the CDR3 end, and the missing part is taken from the germline J gene. This CDR3 contains 14 residues. Trimming took 4 bases from V and 0 from J; bases not matched to a gene: 2. Germline CDR1 reads LGHNA; CDR2 reads YNLKQL (reference sequence).

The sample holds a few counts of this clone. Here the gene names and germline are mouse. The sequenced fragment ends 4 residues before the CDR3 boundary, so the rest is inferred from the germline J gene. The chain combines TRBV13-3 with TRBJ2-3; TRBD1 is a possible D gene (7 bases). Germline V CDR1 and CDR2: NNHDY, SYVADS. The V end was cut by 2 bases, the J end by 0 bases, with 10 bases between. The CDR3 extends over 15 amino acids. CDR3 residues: CASSERGPSAETLYF. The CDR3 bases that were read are TGTGCCAGCAGTGAGAGGGGGCCTAGTGCAGAA.